This TCR beta chain was profiled in a study of cytomegalovirus exposure and HLA in healthy donors. General study points: In a later analysis, V- and J-gene trimming of beta chains associated with a DCLRE1C missense variant, replicated independently.

It was with 60 Vbeta and 13 Jbeta primers that the PCR ran. Repertoires were generated with immunoSEQ multiplex PCR, while TCRdb's copy carries only in-frame clones and drops some. The sample holds about 94,000 clones, around three fifths seen once. As for this clone: Its antigen is currently unknown.

The sequence was collected from a man aged 25 to 40 in good health and CMV-seronegative. The specimen sequenced was PBMCs.

This chain's CDR3 is CASSPNRSSGNTIYF. For the CDR3, the DNA is TGTGCCAGCTCACCTAACAGGAGCTCTGGAAACACCATATATTTT. The chain couples TRBV18 to TRBJ1-3; a weak D match, TRBD1 (5 bases). This CDR3 is built from 15 residues. V shed 3 bases and J shed 0 bases, with 9 bases lying between them. CDR1 KGHSH and CDR2 LQKENI come from the germline V gene.